This T cell receptor (beta chain) was profiled in a study of shared clonotypes between healthy human individuals (dated by TCRdb to 2020 to 2022). Looking at the study overall: The cohort included three men and a couple of women between 18 and 49 years of age. Between about 0.8 and 9 billion PBMCs per donor were obtained by leukapheresis. Different laboratories and diverse techniques were used to prepare libraries and sequence TCR repertoires, to increase sequencing depth and limit assay-specific biases. For each donor, CD4 naive and CD4 memory were each run on three plates, CD8 naive on two plates, and CD8 memory on one plate. Blood TCR repertoires of several healthy adults were deeply sequenced to estimate repertoire size and the extent of clonotype sharing between individuals.

Using the deep immunoSEQ assay, TCR CDR3 regions were amplified from genomic DNA by multiplex PCR. Extracted genomic DNA from each cell subset was spread evenly across all wells of several immunoSEQ 96-well plates, with each plate serving as a replicate. For sorted subsets, 200 to 250 ng of genomic DNA, equivalent to some 30,000 T cell genomes, went into each replicate PCR. Purified libraries were measured with a Qubit 3.0 fluorometer, size-checked on a Bioanalyzer 2100, and measured again with the KAPA Library Quantification kit. Every immunoSEQ 96-well plate was sequenced on a dedicated single-read 150-cycle Illumina NextSeq 550 flow cell. For the original study's pipeline: Because the immunoSEQ output included only junctional sequences and no quality scores, the filtering could not be the same as the filtering used for full-length reads. Sequences were annotated with PyIR, a Python wrapper for IgBLAST v1.9, and V/J genes and CDR3 were assigned using IMGT germline references. Any read was removed if the V/J assignment was weak (E-value above 1e-6), the CDR3 was missing, or the read contained stop codons, out-of-frame junctions, or ambiguous translated residues. V3J clonotypes were defined as sequences sharing an identical inferred V gene, J gene, and CDR3 amino acid sequence. Percentage overlap between repertoires was computed as shared unique clonotypes divided by the size of the smaller repertoire. RTK rarefaction, the Chao1 estimator, and Recon v2.1 estimates of unobserved clonotypes were used to assess repertoire richness. OLGA was used to compute generation probabilities for all TCRbeta clonotypes that the gDNA method yielded from a few donors. In TCRdb, the immuneACCESS table is reduced to in-frame sequences with V and J assigned. These tables do not hold every clone; where another copy was compared, an unresolved V gene accounts for under half, and the others remain unexplained. V and J calls and clone size are given by that table; D and trimming were obtained from the DNA. The sample table holds about 1.5 million clones, of which approximately 98% were seen once. The ten largest clones add up to approximately 0.44% of the sample.

Overall study outcomes, separate from this receptor: Sampling was limited to blood, and TCR repertoires in tissue likely differ from TCR repertoires in blood. Around 5% of naive CD4, around 3.5% of naive CD8, about 2.5% of memory CD4, and less than 0.45% of memory CD8 clonotypes were shared across several donors. Compared with non-shared clonotypes, clonotypes shared by all four sorted-subset donors had higher generation probabilities. Pairwise subsampling indicated that sequencing depth was expected to affect the degree of clonotype sharing among donors. Because the study included only a small number of donors, the genetic and exposure-history diversity represented was limited. Naive subsets generally had larger estimated clonotype richness than memory subsets. Rarefaction of sorted-subset datasets indicated incomplete sequencing despite the large sequencing depth.

The donors were healthy, HIV-negative adults who had no recently reported acute infections or vaccinations. Every donor was a Caucasian adult residing in Nashville, Tennessee, USA. CD4+ T cells were enriched by magnetic negative selection; naive cells were then positively selected on CD45RA, and the negative fraction formed the memory subset. After blood collection by leukapheresis, PBMCs were isolated using Ficoll-Histopaque density gradient centrifugation and then cryopreserved in the vapor phase of liquid nitrogen. Analytical flow cytometry was used to check the purity and quantity of every magnetically sorted T cell population. Each sorted fraction had its genomic DNA isolated and then quantified by UV absorbance on a Nanodrop 2000c. V has 6 bases trimmed and J has 8 bases trimmed; junction bases matching no gene number 6. The CDR3, cysteine through phenylalanine, is 12 amino acids long. Only the CDR3 portion is preserved as DNA: 36 bases, with reading frame beginning at the first base. As encoded in the germline V gene, CDR1 is MDHEN while CDR2 is SYDVKM.

With regard to this clone: Its antigen remains undetermined. Per-base quality was not reported, and no clone a single base away is much larger than it.

The sample taken for sequencing was naive CD4+ T cells sorted from blood. The cell subset or site label on this specimen signifies: CD45RA+ positively selected. The sequence came from a man younger than 45 in good health. Rearrangement joined TRBV28 to TRBJ2-7, with 8 bases aligning to TRBD2. The CDR3 reads CASSRSGSQQYF. In nucleotide form, the sequence is TGTGCCAGCAGCCGAAGCGGGAGCCAGCAGTACTTC.